This is a list of T cell receptor beta chains from one sample in a study of cytomegalovirus exposure and HLA in healthy donors. Profiling relied on immunoSEQ multiplex PCR, and the TCRdb table lists in-frame clones only, not all of them. The sample holds 110,000 to 150,000 clones, under 85% seen once. The sequenced material came from PBMCs. The receptors were gathered from a man aged 18 to 30 in good health and CMV-seronegative. The CDR3 runs from the conserved cysteine through the conserved F or W. A D gene is named only where the DNA matches it firmly. Size tells how often a clone was seen (once, few, many) or the class of an expanded clone, and some rows leave it out.

- | TRBJ2-5 | TRBV11-1 | - | CASSRYSRAWETQYF | TGTGCCAGCAGCCGATATTCCCGAGCTTGGGAGACCCAGTACTTC
TRBD1 | TRBJ2-7 | TRBV6-5 | - | CASSRSGQGYEQYF | TGTGCCAGCAGCAGGTCGGGACAGGGTTACGAGCAGTACTTC
TRBD1 | TRBJ1-6 | TRBV19 | - | CASSIPGQGYNSPLHF | TGTGCCAGTAGTATCCCGGGACAGGGATATAATTCACCCCTCCACTTT
- | TRBJ1-2 | TRBV27 | - | CASSPRVNYGYTF | TGTGCCAGCAGTCCCAGGGTGAACTATGGCTACACCTTC
- | TRBJ1-4 | TRBV4-3 | few | CASSQDSGFHEKLFF | TGCGCCAGCAGCCAAGATAGCGGGTTCCATGAAAAACTGTTTTTT
- | TRBJ2-3 | TRBV19 | - | CATSPGGNTQYF | TGTGCCACCTCCCCAGGGGGGAATACGCAGTATTTT
- | TRBJ1-2 | TRBV7-2 | - | CASSPGGGWDSNYGYTF | TGTGCCAGCAGCCCTGGGGGGGGCTGGGATTCTAACTATGGCTACACCTTC
- | TRBJ1-2 | TRBV7-2 | - | CASSSQGGNYGYTF | TGTGCCAGCAGCTCCCAAGGGGGAAACTATGGCTACACCTTC
TRBD1 | TRBJ1-2 | TRBV2 | - | CASSVDRAYYGYTF | TGTGCCAGCAGTGTGGACAGGGCATACTATGGCTACACCTTC
- | TRBJ2-3 | TRBV6-4 | - | CASSDSESDTQYF | TGTGCCAGCAGTGACTCGGAGTCAGATACGCAGTATTTT
TRBD1 | TRBJ1-1 | TRBV9 | - | CASSGGQGGHTEAFF | TGTGCCAGCAGCGGGGGACAGGGGGGACACACTGAAGCTTTCTTT
- | TRBJ2-7 | TRBV5-1 | - | CASSPPSPEQYF | TGCGCCAGCAGCCCTCCCTCCCCCGAGCAGTACTTC
- | TRBJ1-4 | TRBV4-2 | - | CASFPWAGTNEKLFF | TGTGCCAGCTTCCCCTGGGCTGGGACTAATGAAAAACTGTTTTTT
TRBD2 | TRBJ2-1 | TRBV7-2 | - | CASSLPSGGSISYNEQFF | TGTGCCAGCAGCTTACCCAGCGGGGGGAGTATCTCCTACAATGAGCAGTTCTTC
- | TRBJ1-1 | TRBV5-8 | - | CASSSGQPNTEAFF | TGTGCCAGCAGCTCTGGACAGCCGAACACTGAAGCTTTCTTT
TRBD1 | TRBJ1-2 | TRBV19 | - | CASSISRGLNGYTF | TGTGCCAGTAGTATAAGCAGGGGGCTAAATGGCTACACCTTC
- | TRBJ2-1 | TRBV9 | - | CASSVTGLGSYNEQFF | TGTGCCAGCAGCGTGACAGGCTTGGGCTCCTACAATGAGCAGTTCTTC
TRBD1 | TRBJ1-2 | TRBV6-4 | - | CASRRTGFDYGYTF | TGTGCCAGCAGACGGACAGGGTTCGACTATGGCTACACCTTC
TRBD1 | TRBJ1-1 | TRBV6-6 | - | CASSYSTGGSGTEAFF | TGTGCCAGCAGTTACTCGACAGGGGGCAGTGGGACTGAAGCTTTCTTT
- | TRBJ1-1 | TRBV5-5 | few | CASSSYSLRDTEAFF | TGTGCCAGCAGCTCCTACTCCCTACGGGACACTGAAGCTTTCTTT
TRBD2 | TRBJ2-7 | TRBV9 | - | CASSLGAGVSYEQYF | TGTGCCAGCAGCTTGGGTGCGGGGGTCTCCTACGAGCAGTACTTC
TRBD1 | TRBJ1-2 | TRBV7-2 | - | CASSRLGTDRYGYTF | TGTGCCAGCAGCAGACTTGGGACAGACCGCTATGGCTACACCTTC
TRBD1 | TRBJ1-1 | TRBV5-4 | - | CASRWDRGINTEAFF | TGTGCCAGCAGGTGGGACAGGGGAATCAACACTGAAGCTTTCTTT
TRBD1 | TRBJ2-1 | TRBV6-5 | - | CASSTGTGEQFF | TGTGCCAGCAGCACCGGGACAGGAGAGCAGTTCTTC
TRBD2 | TRBJ2-2 | TRBV6-5 | once | CASSYSGAGGTGELFF | TGTGCCAGCAGTTACTCGGGAGCGGGGGGGACCGGGGAGCTGTTTTTT
TRBD1 | TRBJ2-7 | TRBV5-6 | few | CASSGGQGLAYEQYF | TGTGCCAGCAGCGGTGGACAGGGTTTAGCCTACGAGCAGTACTTC
TRBD1 | TRBJ1-5 | TRBV30 | - | CAWSRRQGAQPQHF | TGTGCCTGGAGTCGAAGACAGGGTGCGCAGCCCCAGCATTTT
TRBD1 | TRBJ1-2 | TRBV9 | - | CASSGTGGYGYTF | TGTGCCAGCAGCGGGACAGGGGGGTATGGCTACACCTTC
- | TRBJ1-3 | TRBV4-3 | - | CASSQDPYRNSGNTIYF | TGCGCCAGCAGCCAAGATCCTTACAGAAACTCTGGAAACACCATATATTTT
TRBD1 | TRBJ2-1 | TRBV7-2 | few | CASSLVAEDRAFF | TGTGCCAGCAGCTTAGTTGCCGAGGACAGGGCGTTCTTC
TRBD1 | TRBJ1-2 | TRBV2 | few | CASSLRDRADTF | TGTGCCAGCAGTCTCCGGGACAGGGCCGACACCTTC
- | TRBJ1-2 | TRBV6-5 | - | CASNSGYGYTF | TGTGCCAGCAATTCGGGGTACGGCTACACCTTC
- | TRBJ2-3 | TRBV5-6 | - | CASSLVGGSTDTQYF | TGTGCCAGCAGCTTGGTCGGGGGTAGCACAGATACGCAGTATTTT
- | TRBJ2-5 | TRBV7-2 | - | CASSRQGRTQYF | TGTGCCAGCAGCCGCCAGGGAAGGACCCAGTACTTC
TRBD1 | TRBJ1-2 | TRBV15 | - | CATSRHGPGTGYGYTF | TGTGCCACCAGCAGACACGGCCCCGGGACAGGGTACGGCTACACCTTC
- | TRBJ1-2 | TRBV6-5 | - | CASNQETHYGYTF | TGTGCCAGCAATCAGGAAACGCACTATGGCTACACCTTC
- | TRBJ1-4 | TRBV11-2 | - | CASSLSQHNEKLFF | TGTGCCAGCAGCTTATCACAGCATAATGAAAAACTGTTTTTT
TRBD2 | TRBJ2-5 | TRBV20-1 | - | CSAPDRRTSNF | TGCAGTGCTCCTGACCGCCGGACTAGCAACTTC
TRBD1 | TRBJ2-7 | TRBV28 | - | CASSFTGGQEQYF | TGTGCCAGCAGTTTCACAGGGGGCCAGGAGCAGTACTTC
TRBD2 | TRBJ2-5 | TRBV4-3 | - | CASSQDPPGLAGGRETQYF | TGCGCCAGCAGCCAAGATCCCCCCGGGCTAGCGGGGGGGCGAGAGACCCAGTACTTC
TRBD1 | TRBJ2-1 | TRBV10-3 | - | CAISSGTGEQFF | TGTGCCATCAGCTCCGGGACAGGGGAGCAGTTCTTC
- | TRBJ1-2 | TRBV19 | - | CASTGQFPNYGYTF | TGTGCCAGTACTGGACAGTTCCCCAACTATGGCTACACCTTC